These 16 T cell receptor beta chains share one sample of origin, sequenced in a study of cytomegalovirus exposure and HLA in healthy donors. PCR involved 60 Vbeta and 13 Jbeta primers. Some clones are missing from TCRdb's copy, which holds only in-frame ones; the method was immunoSEQ multiplex PCR. Altogether 150,000 to 200,000 clones are present, 78% being singletons, with the ten largest covering around 3.3%. Sequencing input: PBMCs. The receptors shown here come from a woman between 40 and 55 years old in good health and CMV-seronegative.

The chain uses TRBV2 and TRBJ1-2, with a weak D call TRBD1 (6 bases). Germline CDR1 is SNHLY and CDR2 is FYNNEI. V was shortened by 4 bases and J by 4 bases, with 13 bases between the two germline ends. The CDR3 covers 14 residues. This chain's CDR3 is CASSAMTGGYGYTF. The CDR3 nucleotides are TGTGCCAGCAGTGCTATGACAGGAGGCTATGGCTACACCTTC.

This clone appeared a few times. The J gene is TRBJ1-6, the V gene TRBV6-1; tentatively, D is TRBD1 (5 bases). The CDR3 is made up of 16 amino acids. Between the trimmed V and J ends, which lost 0 bases and 3 bases, there was a span of 9 bases. Germline CDR1 and CDR2: MNHNS and SASEGT. The CDR3 nucleotides read TGTGCCAGCAGTGAAGCACGACAGATCTATAATTCACCCCTCCACTTT. Its protein is CASSEARQIYNSPLHF.

V and J are TRBV5-5 and TRBJ1-3; perhaps TRBD1 as D (5 bases). Trimming pared 4 bases from V and 0 bases from J, leaving 14 bases between. In germline, CDR1 is SGHKS, CDR2 YYEKEE (reference sequence). This CDR3 has 16 amino acids. The CDR3 coding sequence is TGTGCCAGCAGCCCCGCCGGGGGATCCTCTGGAAACACCATATATTTT. Protein: CASSPAGGSSGNTIYF.

The V and J genes are TRBV7-9 and TRBJ2-3, with TRBD1 matching 7 bases. Germline CDR1 is SEHNR and CDR2 is FQNEAQ (reference sequence). V gave up 6 bases and J gave up 7 bases; unmatched junction bases: 7. The CDR3 is 13 amino acids. The DNA of the CDR3 is TGTGCCAGCAGTTCTACAGGGGTTAATACGCAGTATTTT. Translation gives CASSSTGVNTQYF.

The CDR3 region has the DNA TGTGCCAGCAGCGTTCTTAGCGGGGCGACGAACACCGGGGAGCTGTTTTTT. It yields the protein CASSVLSGATNTGELFF. The chain employs TRBV9 and TRBJ2-2; 8 bases are shared with TRBD2. CDR1 and CDR2 from the germline V gene are SGDLS and YYNGEE. Germline trimming cut 2 bases from V and 0 bases from J; bases unmatched to any gene: 6. The length of the CDR3 is 17 residues.

The chain recombines TRBV14 with TRBJ1-1; D unclear. This CDR3 contains 12 residues. The germline gives CDR1 SGHDN, CDR2 FVKESK. Trimming cost V 4 bases and J 2 bases, with 5 bases left between them. The CDR3 nucleotides are TGTGCCAGCAGCCGTCTCAACACTGAAGCTTTCTTT. Translating gives CASSRLNTEAFF.

This chain uses TRBV15 with TRBJ2-3; D not resolved. V was pared by 0 bases and J by 2 bases, with 12 bases between. CDR3 length: 16 amino acids. Germline V gene lookup returns CDR1 LNHNV and CDR2 YYDKDF (reference sequence). The CDR3 DNA reads as TGTGCCACCAGCAGAGATCGGGTGAAATCCACAGATACGCAGTATTTT. Translating gives CATSRDRVKSTDTQYF.

The genes are TRBV2 and TRBJ1-4; no clear D gene. The CDR3 is 12 residues long. V was trimmed by 6 bases and J by 4 bases, leaving 6 bases between them. Germline CDR1 reads SNHLY; CDR2 reads FYNNEI. The CDR3 loop reads CASRQINEKLFF. CDR3 sequence (DNA): TGTGCCAGCAGGCAGATTAATGAAAAACTGTTTTTT.

The CDR3: CASSLYADMASQYF. The CDR3, as DNA: TGCGCCAGCAGCTTGTATGCGGACATGGCGTCCCAGTACTTC. V gene TRBV5-1 combines with J gene TRBJ2-5; D is perhaps TRBD1 (5 bases). CDR3 length: 14 amino acids. Germline V gene lookup returns CDR1 SGHRS and CDR2 YFSETQ. V lost 1 base to trimming and J lost 9 bases, with 16 bases between them.

The chain uses TRBV6-5 and TRBJ1-5; D gene uncertain. Germline-derived CDR1 and CDR2 are MNHEY and SVGAGI. V dropped 5 bases and J dropped 7 bases, with 15 bases sitting between them. CDR3 size: 14 residues. The CDR3, as DNA: TGTGCCAGCAGTCTTTTCGGGGTTGACCAGCCCCAGCATTTT. It specifies CASSLFGVDQPQHF.

Only a few counts were recorded for this clone. V usage is TRBV18 and J usage is TRBJ2-7; 8 nucleotides agree with TRBD1. Trimming at V came to 3 bases and at J to 3 bases, leaving 7 bases not matched to a gene. This CDR3 region has 15 residues. Germline CDR1 is KGHSH and CDR2 is LQKENI. The CDR3 reads CASSPSQGVVYEQYF. The CDR3 region has the DNA TGTGCCAGCTCACCCTCACAGGGGGTGGTCTACGAGCAGTACTTC.

The chain joins TRBV5-6 to TRBJ2-3; D remains unclear. Between the trimmed V and J ends, which lost 4 bases and 2 bases, there was a span of 5 bases. This CDR3 region has 12 residues. From germline, CDR1 is SGHDT and CDR2 YYEEEE. CDR3 sequence: CASSPNTDTQYF. DNA of the CDR3: TGTGCCAGCAGCCCTAACACAGATACGCAGTATTTT.

The V and J genes are TRBV5-4 and TRBJ1-1; 8 nucleotides line up with TRBD1. This CDR3 region has 16 residues. With V trimmed by 0 bases and J by 4 bases, 8 bases remained unmatched. Germline CDR1 and CDR2: SGHNT and YYREEE (reference sequence). Here the CDR3 DNA reads TGTGCCAGCAGCTTGGGGCAGGGGGCACTTGGCACTGAAGCTTTCTTT. Translation: CASSLGQGALGTEAFF.

This chain connects TRBV6-1 to TRBJ1-2, with 9 positions matching TRBD1. Germline V gene lookup returns CDR1 MNHNS and CDR2 SASEGT. V was pared by 3 bases and J by 4 bases, with 3 bases of the junction left unmatched. CDR3 length: 14 amino acids. The CDR3 region is CASSERGQGYGYTF. In DNA form, the CDR3 reads TGTGCCAGCAGTGAGAGGGGACAGGGCTATGGCTACACCTTC.

The V call is TRBV4-1, the J call TRBJ2-3; TRBD2 matches at 8 bases. V lost 1 base and J lost 2; bases outside the gene matches: 2. Looked up from germline, CDR1 is MGHRA and CDR2 is YSYEKL. This CDR3 spans 15 amino acids. The CDR3 bases are TGCGCCAGCAGCCAAGTGACTAGCGACACAGATACGCAGTATTTT. Residues: CASSQVTSDTDTQYF.

The chain recombines TRBV2 with TRBJ1-1; D gene uncertain. This CDR3 contains 14 residues. Per the germline V gene, CDR1 is SNHLY and CDR2 is FYNNEI. The V and J ends lost 4 bases and 5 bases respectively, with 14 bases between them. Written as DNA, the CDR3 is TGTGCCAGCAGTGCCTTTTTATCGGGAACTGAAGCTTTCTTT. It encodes CASSAFLSGTEAFF.